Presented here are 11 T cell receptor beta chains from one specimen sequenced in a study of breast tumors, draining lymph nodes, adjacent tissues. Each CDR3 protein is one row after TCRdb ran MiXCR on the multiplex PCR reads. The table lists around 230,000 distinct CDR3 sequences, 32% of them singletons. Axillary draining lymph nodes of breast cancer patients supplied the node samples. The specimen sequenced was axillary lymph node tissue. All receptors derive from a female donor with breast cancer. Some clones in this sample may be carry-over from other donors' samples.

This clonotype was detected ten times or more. In DNA form, the CDR3 reads TGTGCCAGCAGCTTAAGGCAGCAAGAGACCCAGTACTTC. Translation: CASSLRQQETQYF. The rearrangement links TRBV7-6 to TRBJ2-5, with no clear D. The V and J ends lost 2 bases and 2 bases respectively, with 6 bases between them. The CDR3 consists of 13 residues. Germline loops: CDR1 SGHVS, CDR2 FNYEAQ.

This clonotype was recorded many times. The CDR3 reads CASSPLAGPRNEQFF. The CDR3 region has the DNA TGTGCCAGCAGCCCACTAGCGGGCCCTAGGAATGAGCAGTTCTTC. V gene TRBV5-5 combines with J gene TRBJ2-1, with 9 bases aligning to TRBD2. CDR1 and CDR2 from the germline V gene are SGHKS and YYEKEE (reference sequence). V shed 4 bases, J shed 7 bases, and the junction held 9 bases outside the gene matches. The CDR3 runs to 15 residues.

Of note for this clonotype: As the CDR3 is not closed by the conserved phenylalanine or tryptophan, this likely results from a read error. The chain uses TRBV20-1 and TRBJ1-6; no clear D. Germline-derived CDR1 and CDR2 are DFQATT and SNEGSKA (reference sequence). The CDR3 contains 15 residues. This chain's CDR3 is CSARNPSSYTSPLHL. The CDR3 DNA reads TGCAGTGCTAGGAACCCCAGCTCCTATACTTCACCCCTCCACCTT.

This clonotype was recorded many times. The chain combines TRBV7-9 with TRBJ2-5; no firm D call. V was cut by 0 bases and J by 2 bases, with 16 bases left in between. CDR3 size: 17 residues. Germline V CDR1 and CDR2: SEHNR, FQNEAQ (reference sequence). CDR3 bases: TGTGCCAGCAGCTTAGCCCAACTTCCGCTTGTTCAAGAGACCCAGTACTTC. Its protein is CASSLAQLPLVQETQYF.

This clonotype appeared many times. In nucleotides, the CDR3 is TGTGCCAGCAGTCGATCCGGGACAGGGGATGAAAAACTGTTTTTT. This encodes CASSRSGTGDEKLFF. The rearrangement links TRBV6-5 to TRBJ1-4; 10 nucleotides match TRBD1. J gave up 6 bases and V 5 bases, and 6 bases lay outside the gene matches. Germline V gene lookup returns CDR1 MNHEY and CDR2 SVGAGI. The CDR3 is 15 amino acids.

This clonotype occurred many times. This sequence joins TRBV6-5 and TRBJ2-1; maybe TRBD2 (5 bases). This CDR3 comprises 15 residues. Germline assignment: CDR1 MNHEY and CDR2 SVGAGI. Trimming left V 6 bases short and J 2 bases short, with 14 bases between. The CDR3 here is CASSISGGTYNEQFF. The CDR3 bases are TGTGCCAGCAGCATAAGCGGAGGTACCTACAATGAGCAGTTCTTC.

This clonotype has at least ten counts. The CDR3 coding sequence is TGTGCCAGCAGTCCGGGGGCCAGGGGGGATGGCTACACCTTC. Its translation is CASSPGARGDGYTF. J is TRBJ1-2 and V is TRBV6-1; 7 bases agree with TRBD1. The germline V gene has CDR1 MNHNS and CDR2 SASEGT. This CDR3 comprises 14 residues. The V and J ends lost 5 bases and 6 bases, in that order; junction bases with no gene match: 9.

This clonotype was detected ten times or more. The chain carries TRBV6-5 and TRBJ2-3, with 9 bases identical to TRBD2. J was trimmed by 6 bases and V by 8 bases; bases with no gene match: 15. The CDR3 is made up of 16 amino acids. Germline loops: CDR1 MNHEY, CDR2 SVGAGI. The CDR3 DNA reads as TGTGCCAGCTATCCAGACAGCGGGAGGTTCGGGGATACGCAGTATTTT. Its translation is CASYPDSGRFGDTQYF.

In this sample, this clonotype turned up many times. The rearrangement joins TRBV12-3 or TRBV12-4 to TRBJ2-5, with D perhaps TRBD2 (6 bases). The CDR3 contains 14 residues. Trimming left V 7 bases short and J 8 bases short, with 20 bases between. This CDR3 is CASNLGGGVQTQYF. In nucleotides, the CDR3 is TGTGCCAGCAACTTGGGGGGTGGGGTACAAACCCAGTACTTC.

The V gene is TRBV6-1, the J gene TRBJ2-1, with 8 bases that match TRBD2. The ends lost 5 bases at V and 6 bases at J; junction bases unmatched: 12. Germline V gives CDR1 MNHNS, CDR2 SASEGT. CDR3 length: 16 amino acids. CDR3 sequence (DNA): TGTGCCAGCAGTCAGTCGGCGGGAGGCCTCCGCAATGAGCAGTTCTTC. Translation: CASSQSAGGLRNEQFF.

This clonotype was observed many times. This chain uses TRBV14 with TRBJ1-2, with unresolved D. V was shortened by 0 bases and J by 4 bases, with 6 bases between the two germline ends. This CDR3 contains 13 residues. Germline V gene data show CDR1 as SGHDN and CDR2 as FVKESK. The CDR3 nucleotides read TGTGCCAGCAGCCAAGACAGGAGCTATGGCTACACCTTC. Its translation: CASSQDRSYGYTF.